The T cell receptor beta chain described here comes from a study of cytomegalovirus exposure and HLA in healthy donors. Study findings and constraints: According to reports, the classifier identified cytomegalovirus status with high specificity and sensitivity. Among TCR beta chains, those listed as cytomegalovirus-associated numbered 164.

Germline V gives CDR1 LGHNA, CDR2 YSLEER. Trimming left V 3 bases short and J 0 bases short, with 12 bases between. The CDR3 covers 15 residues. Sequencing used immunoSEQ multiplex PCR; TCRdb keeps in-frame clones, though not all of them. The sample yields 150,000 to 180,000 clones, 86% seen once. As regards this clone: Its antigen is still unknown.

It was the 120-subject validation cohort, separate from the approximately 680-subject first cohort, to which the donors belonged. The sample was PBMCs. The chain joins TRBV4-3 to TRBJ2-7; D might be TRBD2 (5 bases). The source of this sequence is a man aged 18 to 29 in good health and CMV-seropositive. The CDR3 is CASSHLTRGSYEQYF. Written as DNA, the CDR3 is TGCGCCAGCAGCCACCTCACTAGAGGCTCCTACGAGCAGTACTTC.